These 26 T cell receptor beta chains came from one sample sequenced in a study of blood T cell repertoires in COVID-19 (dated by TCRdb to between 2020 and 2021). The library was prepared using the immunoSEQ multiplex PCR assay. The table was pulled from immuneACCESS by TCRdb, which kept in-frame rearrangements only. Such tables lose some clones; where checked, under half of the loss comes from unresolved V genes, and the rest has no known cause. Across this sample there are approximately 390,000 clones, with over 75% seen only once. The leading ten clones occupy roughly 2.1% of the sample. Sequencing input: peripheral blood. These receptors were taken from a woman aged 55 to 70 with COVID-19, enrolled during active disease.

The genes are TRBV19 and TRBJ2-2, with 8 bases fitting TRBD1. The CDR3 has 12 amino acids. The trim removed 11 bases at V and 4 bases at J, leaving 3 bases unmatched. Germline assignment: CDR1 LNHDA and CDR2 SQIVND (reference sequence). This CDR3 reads CASDRGTGELFF. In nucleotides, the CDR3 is TGTGCCTCCGACAGGGGCACCGGGGAGCTGTTTTTT.

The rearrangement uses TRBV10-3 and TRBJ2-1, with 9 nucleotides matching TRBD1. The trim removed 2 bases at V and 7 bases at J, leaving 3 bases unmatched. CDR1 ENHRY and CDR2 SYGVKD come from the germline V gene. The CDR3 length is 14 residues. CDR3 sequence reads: CAISEGQGSNEQFF. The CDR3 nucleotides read TGTGCCATCAGTGAGGGACAGGGGTCGAATGAGCAGTTCTTC.

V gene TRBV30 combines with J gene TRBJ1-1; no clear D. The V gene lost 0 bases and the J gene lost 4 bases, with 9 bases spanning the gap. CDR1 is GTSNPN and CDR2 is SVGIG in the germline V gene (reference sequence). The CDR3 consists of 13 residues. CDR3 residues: CAWSVRGTTEAFF. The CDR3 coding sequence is TGTGCCTGGAGTGTACGGGGAACCACTGAAGCTTTCTTT.

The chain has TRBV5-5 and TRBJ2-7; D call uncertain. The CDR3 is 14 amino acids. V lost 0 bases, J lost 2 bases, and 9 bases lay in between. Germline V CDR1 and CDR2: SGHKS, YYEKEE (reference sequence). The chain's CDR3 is CASSLEARPYEQYF. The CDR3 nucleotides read TGTGCCAGCAGCTTGGAAGCTAGGCCCTACGAGCAGTACTTC.

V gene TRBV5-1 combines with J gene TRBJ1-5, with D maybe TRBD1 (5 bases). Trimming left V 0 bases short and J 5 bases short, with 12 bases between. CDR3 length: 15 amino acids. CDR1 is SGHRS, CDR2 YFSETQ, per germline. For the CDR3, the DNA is TGCGCCAGCAGCTTGGGACAGAGAGATCATCAGCCCCAGCATTTT. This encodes CASSLGQRDHQPQHF. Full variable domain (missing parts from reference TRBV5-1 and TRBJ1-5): KAGVTQTPRYLIKTRGQQVTLSCSPISGHRSVSWYQQTPGQGLQFLFEYFSETQRNKGNFPGRFSGRQFSNSRSEMNVSTLELGDSALYLCASSLGQRDHQPQHFGDGTRLSIL.

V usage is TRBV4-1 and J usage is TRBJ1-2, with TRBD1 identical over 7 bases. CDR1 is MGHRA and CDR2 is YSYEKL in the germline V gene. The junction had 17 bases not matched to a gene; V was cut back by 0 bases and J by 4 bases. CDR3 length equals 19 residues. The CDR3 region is CASSQDTRSDRRVPYGYTF. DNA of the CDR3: TGCGCCAGCAGCCAAGATACTCGATCGGACAGGAGGGTTCCCTATGGCTACACCTTC.

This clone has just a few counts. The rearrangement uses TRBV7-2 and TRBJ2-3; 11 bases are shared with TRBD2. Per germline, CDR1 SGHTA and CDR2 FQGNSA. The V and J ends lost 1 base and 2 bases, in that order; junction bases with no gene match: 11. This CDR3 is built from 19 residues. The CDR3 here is CASSLVGVRGLAVTDTQYF. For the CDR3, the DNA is TGTGCCAGCAGCTTAGTGGGGGTTAGGGGACTAGCGGTCACAGATACGCAGTATTTT.

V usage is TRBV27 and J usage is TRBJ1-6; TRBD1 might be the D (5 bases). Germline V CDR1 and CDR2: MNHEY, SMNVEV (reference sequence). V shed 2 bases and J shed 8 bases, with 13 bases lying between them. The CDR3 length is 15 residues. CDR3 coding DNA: TGTGCCAGCAGTTTAAGGCCGAGCAGGGATTCACCCCTCCACTTT. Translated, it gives CASSLRPSRDSPLHF.

The CDR3 coding sequence is TGTGCCAGCAGCACAGCCGGGACAGGATATGATTCTGGGGCCAACGTCCTGACTTTC. Translated, it gives CASSTAGTGYDSGANVLTF. V gene TRBV5-5 combines with J gene TRBJ2-6, with 8 bases that match TRBD1. There are 19 residues in the CDR3. Germline assignment: CDR1 SGHKS and CDR2 YYEKEE (reference sequence). The trim removed 4 bases at V and 1 base at J, leaving 13 bases unmatched. The whole variable domain, filled in from reference TRBV5-5 and TRBJ2-6, reads DAGVTQSPTHLIKTRGQQVTLRCSPISGHKSVSWYQQVLGQGPQFIFQYYEKEERGRGNFPDRFSARQFPNYSSELNVNALLLGDSALYLCASSTAGTGYDSGANVLTFGAGSRLTVL.

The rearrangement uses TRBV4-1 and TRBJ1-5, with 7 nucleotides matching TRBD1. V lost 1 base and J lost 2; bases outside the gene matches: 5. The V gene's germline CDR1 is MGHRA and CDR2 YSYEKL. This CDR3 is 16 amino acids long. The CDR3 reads CASSQVQGVGNQPQHF. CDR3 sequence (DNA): TGCGCCAGCAGCCAAGTCCAGGGGGTGGGCAATCAGCCCCAGCATTTT.

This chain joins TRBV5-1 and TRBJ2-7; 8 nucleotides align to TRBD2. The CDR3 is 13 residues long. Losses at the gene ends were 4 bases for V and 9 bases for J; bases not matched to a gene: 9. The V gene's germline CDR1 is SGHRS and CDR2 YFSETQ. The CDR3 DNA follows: TGCGCCAGCAGCCCGGGGGGGGTTGTGGGGCAGTACTTC. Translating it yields CASSPGGVVGQYF.

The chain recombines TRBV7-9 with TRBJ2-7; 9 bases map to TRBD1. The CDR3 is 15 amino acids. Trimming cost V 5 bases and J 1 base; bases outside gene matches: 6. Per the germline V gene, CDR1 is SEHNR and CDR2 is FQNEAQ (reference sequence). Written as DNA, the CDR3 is TGTGCCAGCAGCGGGCCGGGACAGGGATCCTACGAGCAGTACTTC. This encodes CASSGPGQGSYEQYF.

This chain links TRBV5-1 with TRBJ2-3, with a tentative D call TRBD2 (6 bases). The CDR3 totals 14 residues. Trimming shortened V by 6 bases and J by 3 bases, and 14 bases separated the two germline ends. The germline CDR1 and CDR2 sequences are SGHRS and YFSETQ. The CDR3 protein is CASNLGGETDTQYF. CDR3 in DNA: TGCGCCAGCAACCTGGGGGGAGAAACAGATACGCAGTATTTT.

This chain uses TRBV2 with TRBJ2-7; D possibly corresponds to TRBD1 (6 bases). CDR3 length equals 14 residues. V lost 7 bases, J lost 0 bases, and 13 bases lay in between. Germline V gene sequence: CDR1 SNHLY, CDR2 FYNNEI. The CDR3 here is CASNRVVVSYEQYF. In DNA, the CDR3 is TGTGCCAGCAACAGGGTCGTGGTCTCCTACGAGCAGTACTTC.

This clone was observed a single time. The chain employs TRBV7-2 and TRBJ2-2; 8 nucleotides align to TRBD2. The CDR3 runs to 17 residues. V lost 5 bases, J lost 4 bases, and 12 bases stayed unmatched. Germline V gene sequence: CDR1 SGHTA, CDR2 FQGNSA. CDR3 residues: CASSPRKAGDFTGELFF. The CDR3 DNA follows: TGTGCCAGCAGCCCTAGAAAAGCGGGGGATTTCACCGGGGAGCTGTTTTTT.

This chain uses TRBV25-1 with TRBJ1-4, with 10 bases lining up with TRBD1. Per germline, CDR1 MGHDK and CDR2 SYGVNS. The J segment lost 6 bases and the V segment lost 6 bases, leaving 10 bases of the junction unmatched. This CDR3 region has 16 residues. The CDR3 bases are TGTGCCAGCAGCCCCGGACAGGGGGGCCGGTATGAAAAACTGTTTTTT. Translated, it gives CASSPGQGGRYEKLFF.

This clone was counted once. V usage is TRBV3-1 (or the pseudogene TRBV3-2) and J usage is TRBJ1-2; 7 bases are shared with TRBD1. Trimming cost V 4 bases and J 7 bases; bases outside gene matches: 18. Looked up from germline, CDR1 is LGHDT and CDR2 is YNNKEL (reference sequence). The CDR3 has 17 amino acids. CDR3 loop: CASSPPGTERHRGGYTF. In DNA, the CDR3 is TGTGCCAGCAGCCCACCAGGGACAGAGAGGCATCGAGGTGGCTACACCTTC.

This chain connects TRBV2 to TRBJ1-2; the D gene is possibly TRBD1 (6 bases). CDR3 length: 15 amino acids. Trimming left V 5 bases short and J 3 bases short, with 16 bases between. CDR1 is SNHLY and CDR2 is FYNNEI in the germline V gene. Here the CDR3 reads CASSKNRVIDYGYTF. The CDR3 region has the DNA TGTGCCAGCAGTAAAAACAGGGTGATCGACTATGGCTACACCTTC.

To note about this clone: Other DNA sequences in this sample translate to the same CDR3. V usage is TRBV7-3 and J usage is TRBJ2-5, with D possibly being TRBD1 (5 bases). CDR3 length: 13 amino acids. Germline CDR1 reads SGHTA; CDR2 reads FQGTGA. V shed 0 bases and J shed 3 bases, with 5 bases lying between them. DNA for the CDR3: TGTGCCAGCAGCTTAACCAGGGAAGAGACCCAGTACTTC. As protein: CASSLTREETQYF.

Here the CDR3 DNA reads TGTGCCAGCAGCAGACTAGACACTGAAGCTTTCTTT. Translation: CASSRLDTEAFF. The rearrangement uses TRBV7-9 and TRBJ1-1, with D hard to call. In germline, CDR1 is SEHNR, CDR2 FQNEAQ (reference sequence). This CDR3 region has 12 residues. V lost 5 bases, J lost 3 bases, and 7 bases lay in between. Looking up the rest from reference TRBV7-9 and TRBJ1-1 gives the full variable domain: DTGVSQNPRHKITKRGQNVTFRCDPISEHNRLYWYRQTLGQGPEFLTYFQNEAQLEKSRLLSDRFSAERPKGSFSTLEIQRTEQGDSAMYLCASSRLDTEAFFGQGTRLTVV.

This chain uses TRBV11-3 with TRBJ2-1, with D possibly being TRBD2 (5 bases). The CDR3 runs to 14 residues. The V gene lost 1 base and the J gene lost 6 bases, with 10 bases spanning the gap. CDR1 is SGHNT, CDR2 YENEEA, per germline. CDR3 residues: CASSLGTAGNEQFF. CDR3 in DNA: TGTGCCAGCAGCTTAGGGACTGCCGGCAATGAGCAGTTCTTC.

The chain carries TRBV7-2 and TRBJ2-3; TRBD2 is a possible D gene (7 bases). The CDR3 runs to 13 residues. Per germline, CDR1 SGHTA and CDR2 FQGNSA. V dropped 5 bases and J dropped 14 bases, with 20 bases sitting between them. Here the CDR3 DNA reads TGTGCCAGCAGCCTGGGGGGGGCAGGGGAAGGGTATTTT. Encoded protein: CASSLGGAGEGYF.

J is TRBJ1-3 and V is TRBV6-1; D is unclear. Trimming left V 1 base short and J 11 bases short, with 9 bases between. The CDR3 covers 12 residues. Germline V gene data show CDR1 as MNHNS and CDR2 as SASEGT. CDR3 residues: CASSEGGVPIYF. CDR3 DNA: TGTGCCAGCAGTGAAGGAGGAGTCCCCATATATTTT.

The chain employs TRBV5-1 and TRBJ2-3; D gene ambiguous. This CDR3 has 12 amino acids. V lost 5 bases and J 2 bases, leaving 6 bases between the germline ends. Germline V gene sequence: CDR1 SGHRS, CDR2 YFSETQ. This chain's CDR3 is CASRENTDTQYF. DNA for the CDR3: TGCGCCAGCAGGGAGAACACAGATACGCAGTATTTT.

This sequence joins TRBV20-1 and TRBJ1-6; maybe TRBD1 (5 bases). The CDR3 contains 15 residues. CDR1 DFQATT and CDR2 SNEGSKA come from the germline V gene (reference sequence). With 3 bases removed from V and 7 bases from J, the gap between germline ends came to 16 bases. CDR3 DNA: TGCAGTGCTAGTGGTAGGCAGGGTGGAAATTCACCCCTCCACTTT. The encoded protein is CSASGRQGGNSPLHF.

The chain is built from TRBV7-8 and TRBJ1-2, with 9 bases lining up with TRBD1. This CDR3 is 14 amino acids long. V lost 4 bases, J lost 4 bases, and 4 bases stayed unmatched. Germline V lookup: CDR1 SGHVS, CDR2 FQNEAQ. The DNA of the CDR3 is TGTGCCAGCAGCTCCGGGGACAGGGCCTATGGCTACACCTTC. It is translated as CASSSGDRAYGYTF.